A selection of T cell receptor beta chains follows, all from one sample in a study of T cell responses to AZD1222 COVID-19 vaccine. The repertoire was sequenced with immunoSEQ multiplex PCR; TCRdb's copy has only in-frame clones and lacks some. The table shows about 70,000 clones, with around 89% occurring only once. Sequenced here: peripheral blood, sampled 28 days after the second dose of the MenACWY control vaccine. These receptors all come from an adult who received the MenACWY meningococcal vaccine as a control. The CDR3 runs from the conserved cysteine through the conserved F or W. A D gene is named only where the DNA matches it firmly. A row's size may be missing; if present it is once, few, many or a size class.

cdr3_nt	cdr3_aa	clone_size	v_call	d_call	j_call
TGTGCCAGCAGCTTGCCGGGACGGGGCAATAATTCACCCCTCCACTTT	CASSLPGRGNNSPLHF	-	TRBV7-6	-	TRBJ1-6
TGCAGTGCTAGTTTTGCATCTCGCGGGGTAGATACGCAGTATTTT	CSASFASRGVDTQYF	-	TRBV20-1	-	TRBJ2-3
TGTGCCAGCAGCGTAGCGGGGGGGATGGATACGCAGTATTTT	CASSVAGGMDTQYF	-	TRBV9	TRBD2	TRBJ2-3
TGTGCCAGTTCGTCACAGGGTACGTGGACTGAAGCTTTCTTT	CASSSQGTWTEAFF	-	TRBV19	-	TRBJ1-1
TGCGCCAGCAGCCGCCTTCCGGGGCACTATGGCTACACCTTC	CASSRLPGHYGYTF	-	TRBV4-1	-	TRBJ1-2
TGTGCCAGCAGCCTCGGGACAGGGGATCAGCCCCAGCATTTT	CASSLGTGDQPQHF	-	TRBV7-2	TRBD1	TRBJ1-5
TGTGCCAGCAGCTCGGGACTGAACAATCAGCCCCAGCATTTT	CASSSGLNNQPQHF	once	TRBV7-9	-	TRBJ1-5
TGTGCCAGCAGTGAAGCGGGCAACCCGAACACTGAAGCTTTCTTT	CASSEAGNPNTEAFF	few	TRBV6-1	-	TRBJ1-1
TGTGCCAGTAGTGCGCTTCAGCGGGGGGCCGACAATGAGCAGTTCTTC	CASSALQRGADNEQFF	-	TRBV19	TRBD2	TRBJ2-1
TGTGCCAGCAGTCTGATGGGGGCCACTGAAGCTTTCTTT	CASSLMGATEAFF	few	TRBV6-5	-	TRBJ1-1
TGTGCCAGCAGTGAACGGGGGAACACCGGGGAGCTGTTTTTT	CASSERGNTGELFF	-	TRBV2	-	TRBJ2-2
TGCGCCAGCAGCGTGGGACAGGGTGGCACAGATACGCAGTATTTT	CASSVGQGGTDTQYF	-	TRBV5-1	TRBD1	TRBJ2-3
TGTGCCAGCAGCCAAGAGGAGGAAGGGGGTGACTCTGGAAACACCATATATTTT	CASSQEEEGGDSGNTIYF	once	TRBV3-1/TRBV3-2	-	TRBJ1-3
TGTGCCAGCAGCTGGGGACCGACAAACACCGGGGAGCTGTTTTTT	CASSWGPTNTGELFF	-	TRBV7-9	-	TRBJ2-2
TGTGCCAGCAGTCCCGGGAGGGTCCATGGCTACACCTTC	CASSPGRVHGYTF	-	TRBV6-1	-	TRBJ1-2